The 25 T cell receptor beta chains reported below all come from one sample, sequenced in a study of shared clonotypes between healthy human individuals. Profiling relied on immunoSEQ multiplex PCR, and the TCRdb table lists in-frame clones only, not all of them. The table has around 940,000 clones, over 75% seen once. Sample: memory CD4+ T cells sorted from blood. Subset denoted: CD45RA-negative fraction. The receptors were sampled from a man aged 18 to 35 in good health.

The chain is built from TRBV2 and TRBJ1-1, with 8 nucleotides matching TRBD1. The CDR3 consists of 14 residues. The germline CDR1 and CDR2 sequences are SNHLY and FYNNEI. Trimming at V came to 6 bases and at J to 1 base, leaving 4 bases not matched to a gene. Here the CDR3 DNA reads TGTGCCAGCAGACCCCAGGGGGCGAACACTGAAGCTTTCTTT. Encoded protein: CASRPQGANTEAFF.

The V gene is TRBV7-6, the J gene TRBJ1-3; 9 bases line up with TRBD1. Germline V gene lookup returns CDR1 SGHVS and CDR2 FNYEAQ. The CDR3 runs to 18 residues. Trimming removed 1 base from V and 0 bases from J; junction bases left unmatched: 7. The CDR3 loop reads CASSLVGTGTSSGNTIYF. The CDR3 nucleotides read TGTGCCAGCAGCTTAGTAGGGACAGGGACCTCCTCTGGAAACACCATATATTTT.

This clone was detected only a few times. The J gene is TRBJ1-1, the V gene TRBV12-5; D unresolved. CDR1 is LGHNT, CDR2 FRNRAP, per germline. This CDR3 has 13 amino acids. V was shortened by 3 bases and J by 1 base, with 6 bases between the two germline ends. The CDR3 protein is CASGFGGNTEAFF. The CDR3 DNA is TGTGCTAGTGGTTTCGGCGGGAACACTGAAGCTTTCTTT.

This clone has only one observation. V and J are TRBV29-1 and TRBJ1-1; D is unclear. The germline V gene has CDR1 SQVTM and CDR2 ANQGSEA. V was clipped by 0 bases and J by 4 bases, with 12 bases between them. The CDR3 runs 14 residues. CDR3 amino acids: CSVEEGAAGTEAFF. The CDR3 DNA is TGCAGCGTTGAAGAGGGTGCAGCAGGCACTGAAGCTTTCTTT.

The J gene is TRBJ1-4, the V gene TRBV4-1, with D unresolved. Germline values: CDR1 MGHRA, CDR2 YSYEKL. Trimming removed 7 bases at V and 5 bases at J, with 11 bases between. CDR3 length: 13 amino acids. CDR3 region: CASTWEGNEKLFF. CDR3 DNA: TGCGCCAGCACCTGGGAGGGAAATGAAAAACTGTTTTTT.

The chain links TRBV6-5 to TRBJ1-2, with D hard to call. Germline V lookup: CDR1 MNHEY, CDR2 SVGAGI. CDR3 length equals 15 residues. V was clipped by 0 bases and J by 8 bases, with 16 bases between them. CDR3 in DNA: TGTGCCAGCAGTTACTCGGAGGACTCCGCCCGCGGCTACACCTTC. It specifies CASSYSEDSARGYTF.

This chain joins TRBV6-5 and TRBJ2-7, with TRBD2 as a possible D gene (5 bases). The CDR3 is 13 residues long. CDR1 is MNHEY and CDR2 is SVGAGI in the germline V gene. V lost 5 bases and J 10 bases, leaving 18 bases between the germline ends. CDR3 sequence: CASSSRTPWRQYF. The CDR3 region has the DNA TGTGCCAGCAGTAGCAGGACTCCCTGGCGCCAGTACTTC.

This chain links TRBV6-1 with TRBJ2-7, with D possibly being TRBD1 (6 bases). The CDR3 has 13 amino acids. V was cut by 8 bases and J by 3 bases, with 14 bases left in between. Germline V gene data show CDR1 as MNHNS and CDR2 as SASEGT. CDR3 loop: CASEVRGGYEQYF. CDR3 in DNA: TGTGCCAGCGAGGTCAGGGGCGGCTACGAGCAGTACTTC.

V is TRBV5-8 and J is TRBJ2-7, with D perhaps TRBD1 (7 bases). V lost 2 bases and J lost 2, with 11 bases in between. The CDR3 covers 14 residues. CDR1 and CDR2 (germline): SGHTS, YDEGEE. The CDR3 loop reads CASSLPGGPYEQYF. The CDR3 bases are TGTGCCAGCAGCTTACCAGGGGGGCCCTACGAGCAGTACTTC.

CDR3 in DNA: TGTGCCAGCAGCTTAGTTTGGACGTCCTACGAGCAGTACTTC. Its translation: CASSLVWTSYEQYF. The chain recombines TRBV11-2 with TRBJ2-7; no reliable D call. V shed 1 base and J shed 1 base, with 8 bases lying between them. From germline, CDR1 is SGHAT and CDR2 FQNNGV. The CDR3 covers 14 residues.

This chain uses TRBV29-1 with TRBJ1-1; 10 bases are a match to TRBD1. This CDR3 spans 13 amino acids. Germline values: CDR1 SQVTM, CDR2 ANQGSEA. The ends lost 4 bases at V and 4 bases at J; junction bases unmatched: 3. Here the CDR3 reads CSVGDRGVTEAFF. DNA of the CDR3: TGCAGCGTTGGGGACAGGGGCGTCACTGAAGCTTTCTTT.

This CDR3 is CASSPALQETQYF. The CDR3 DNA reads as TGTGCCAGCAGCCCAGCCCTTCAAGAGACCCAGTACTTC. This sequence joins TRBV9 and TRBJ2-5; D remains unclear. The CDR3 length is 13 residues. The V and J ends lost 4 bases and 2 bases respectively, with 9 bases between them. The germline V gene encodes CDR1 SGDLS and CDR2 YYNGEE.

This sequence joins TRBV6-5 and TRBJ1-2; D ambiguous. Trimming removed 4 bases from V and 8 bases from J, with 14 bases in between. CDR1 and CDR2 from the germline V gene are MNHEY and SVGAGI. The CDR3 is 13 residues long. As DNA, the CDR3 is TGTGCCAGCAGTTCCACGGGAGTAGGGGGCTACACCTTC. Protein product: CASSSTGVGGYTF.

Note on this clone: Within the sample, other DNA sequences also encode this same CDR3. V gene TRBV2 combines with J gene TRBJ2-2; possibly TRBD1 for D (6 bases). Germline-derived CDR1 and CDR2 are SNHLY and FYNNEI. The CDR3 has 14 amino acids. V shed 6 bases and J shed 3 bases, with 11 bases lying between them. Written as DNA, the CDR3 is TGTGCCAGCAGCCGGGACACCTACACCGGGGAGCTGTTTTTT. Translation gives CASSRDTYTGELFF.

The J gene is TRBJ2-2, the V gene TRBV7-9, with D possibly TRBD2 on 5 matching bases. Deletions cut 1 base from V and 1 base from J, with 7 bases between. This CDR3 region has 15 residues. CDR1 SEHNR and CDR2 FQNEAQ come from the germline V gene (reference sequence). The CDR3 sequence is CASSLGGLNTGELFF. As DNA, the CDR3 is TGTGCCAGCAGCTTAGGCGGGCTGAACACCGGGGAGCTGTTTTTT. Full variable domain (missing parts from reference TRBV7-9 and TRBJ2-2): DTGVSQNPRHKITKRGQNVTFRCDPISEHNRLYWYRQTLGQGPEFLTYFQNEAQLEKSRLLSDRFSAERPKGSFSTLEIQRTEQGDSAMYLCASSLGGLNTGELFFGEGSRLTVL.

The CDR3 spells CASSLSAGVFYEQYF. CDR3 coding DNA: TGTGCCAGCAGCTTATCAGCGGGAGTTTTCTACGAGCAGTACTTC. The chain has TRBV7-2 and TRBJ2-7, with 8 positions matching TRBD2. This CDR3 has 15 amino acids. With V trimmed by 2 bases and J by 3 bases, 6 bases remained unmatched. Germline loops: CDR1 SGHTA, CDR2 FQGNSA. Supplemented by reference TRBV7-2 and TRBJ2-7, the full variable domain reads GAGVSQSPSNKVTEKGKDVELRCDPISGHTALYWYRQSLGQGLEFLIYFQGNSAPDKSGLPSDRFSAERTGGSVSTLTIQRTQQEDSAVYLCASSLSAGVFYEQYFGPGTRLTVT.

The CDR3 region has the DNA TGTGCCAGCAGTGAAGGGGGGACAGGGCTCCAAGAGACCCAGTACTTC. Translation gives CASSEGGTGLQETQYF. The chain employs TRBV2 and TRBJ2-5, with 9 bases matching TRBD1. Germline lookup yields CDR1 SNHLY and CDR2 FYNNEI. The CDR3 extends over 16 amino acids. The trim removed 1 base at V and 1 base at J, leaving 4 bases unmatched.

In this sample, this clone turned up a few times. J is TRBJ1-4 and V is TRBV7-9; maybe TRBD1 (6 bases). Germline lookup yields CDR1 SEHNR and CDR2 FQNEAQ (reference sequence). V lost 5 bases and J lost 0, with 7 bases in between. This CDR3 has 14 amino acids. CDR3 sequence reads: CASSPGATNEKLFF. In DNA form, the CDR3 reads TGTGCCAGCAGCCCAGGGGCAACTAATGAAAAACTGTTTTTT. Combining the CDR3 with reference TRBV7-9 and TRBJ1-4 gives the whole variable domain DTGVSQNPRHKITKRGQNVTFRCDPISEHNRLYWYRQTLGQGPEFLTYFQNEAQLEKSRLLSDRFSAERPKGSFSTLEIQRTEQGDSAMYLCASSPGATNEKLFFGSGTQLSVL.

This clone was detected once. The sample carries other DNA sequences with the same CDR3. The V call is TRBV7-9, the J call TRBJ1-1; the D is unclear. V dropped 1 base and J dropped 1 base, with 10 bases sitting between them. The germline V gene has CDR1 SEHNR and CDR2 FQNEAQ (reference sequence). The CDR3 sequence is 15 residues long. The CDR3 sequence: CASSLVAGGNTEAFF. Here the CDR3 DNA reads TGTGCCAGCAGCTTAGTAGCAGGTGGGAACACTGAAGCTTTCTTT.

CDR3 nucleotide sequence: TGTGCCAGCAGTGGAGGACAGGTAGCCAAAAACATTCAGTACTTC. Encoded protein: CASSGGQVAKNIQYF. J is TRBJ2-4 and V is TRBV6-1; TRBD1 aligns across 7 bases. Trimming removed 4 bases from V and 0 bases from J; junction bases left unmatched: 3. The CDR3 extends over 15 amino acids. Germline V gives CDR1 MNHNS, CDR2 SASEGT.

The chain has TRBV7-3 and TRBJ1-1; the D gene is possibly TRBD1 (5 bases). The V gene lost 5 bases and the J gene lost 0 bases, with 10 bases spanning the gap. The CDR3 runs 14 residues. The germline V gene encodes CDR1 SGHTA and CDR2 FQGTGA. This CDR3 is CASSRLGVNTEAFF. The CDR3 coding sequence is TGTGCCAGCAGCCGATTAGGGGTGAACACTGAAGCTTTCTTT.

The rearrangement links TRBV15 to TRBJ2-2; possibly TRBD1 or TRBD2 for D (5 bases each). Germline V CDR1 and CDR2: LNHNV, YYDKDF (reference sequence). V was clipped by 4 bases and J by 1 base, with 13 bases between them. The length of the CDR3 is 16 residues. The DNA of the CDR3 is TGTGCCACCAGCACGGCCCTTGGGGGGAACACCGGGGAGCTGTTTTTT. Residues: CATSTALGGNTGELFF.

The chain employs TRBV29-1 and TRBJ1-1, with D unresolved. This CDR3 is built from 13 residues. The ends were cut back, 7 bases at V and 0 bases at J, with 12 bases in the middle. Germline CDR1 and CDR2: SQVTM and ANQGSEA. In nucleotides, the CDR3 is TGCAGCGGGCAGACTTCCATGAACACTGAAGCTTTCTTT. Amino acids: CSGQTSMNTEAFF. The full variable domain, in which reference TRBV29-1 and TRBJ1-1 provide the parts outside the CDR3, is SAVISQKPSRDICQRGTSLTIQCQVDSQVTMMFWYRQQPGQSLTLIATANQGSEATYESGFVIDKFPISRPNLTFSTLTVSNMSPEDSSIYLCSGQTSMNTEAFFGQGTRLTVV.

The rearrangement uses TRBV10-1 and TRBJ2-2, with TRBD1 matching over 7 bases. Per germline, CDR1 WNHNN and CDR2 SYGVQD (reference sequence). The CDR3 is made up of 17 amino acids. The V and J ends lost 5 bases and 2 bases, in that order; junction bases with no gene match: 11. The CDR3 reads CASSLRGDRTNTGELFF. CDR3 DNA sequence: TGCGCCAGCAGTCTCCGTGGGGACAGAACTAACACCGGGGAGCTGTTTTTT.

The chain carries TRBV15 and TRBJ1-4, with D possibly TRBD1 on 6 matching bases. The CDR3 is made up of 16 amino acids. Germline V gene sequence: CDR1 LNHNV, CDR2 YYDKDF (reference sequence). Trimming took 4 bases from V and 3 from J, leaving 15 bases between them. As DNA, the CDR3 is TGTGCCACCAGCATGCGGGGAAGGGGGGCTAATGAAAAACTGTTTTTT. This sequence encodes CATSMRGRGANEKLFF. Supplemented by reference TRBV15 and TRBJ1-4, the full variable domain reads DAMVIQNPRYQVTQFGKPVTLSCSQTLNHNVMYWYQQKSSQAPKLLFHYYDKDFNNEADTPDNFQSRRPNTSFCFLDIRSPGLGDTAMYLCATSMRGRGANEKLFFGSGTQLSVL.